These 21 T cell receptor beta chains share one sample of origin, sequenced in a study of T cells expressing NK-cell markers (dated by TCRdb to 2020 to 2022). Receptors were amplified or captured by 5' RACE. TCRdb names Illumina HiSeq 2000 as the instrument used. TCRdb reprocessed the reads and lists each CDR3 protein sequence as a single entry, with no DNA. For this sample, the table gives some 440,000 distinct CDR3 sequences. Of the sample, 1.4% is held by the ten largest clones. Sequenced sample: blood T cells: a sorted CD56 or NKG2C T cell subset, CD4+ or CD8+ T cells, or bulk PBMC T cells (not recorded which). These receptors were collected from a woman between 45 and 60 years old in good health. Donor details come from another sample of the same person, matched by shared clones.

The chain couples TRBV20-1 to TRBJ2-5; no DNA is available, so the TRBD1 call from TCRdb remains unchecked. This CDR3 comprises 13 residues. Germline V gene data show CDR1 as DFQATT and CDR2 as SNEGSKA (reference sequence). CDR3: CSASRDGGETQYF.

Here the CDR3 reads CASSLALNRVEQYF. The chain carries TRBV7-6 and TRBJ2-7; TCRdb returns TRBD1, unconfirmable since there is no DNA. Germline V gene sequence: CDR1 SGHVS, CDR2 FNYEAQ. The CDR3 is made up of 14 amino acids.

The chain carries TRBV10-1 and TRBJ2-4; TCRdb gives TRBD1 as the D gene, but with no DNA this cannot be confirmed. Germline loops: CDR1 WNHNN, CDR2 SYGVQD (reference sequence). There are 12 residues in the CDR3. The CDR3 sequence: CASGPGGNIQYF.

V usage is TRBV12-3 or TRBV12-4 and J usage is TRBJ2-6; TCRdb picks TRBD1, but there is no DNA to check that call. The CDR3 is made up of 17 amino acids. The CDR3 spells CASTLGTGLSGANVLTF.

The V gene is TRBV4-1, the J gene TRBJ2-1; the TCRdb D gene call, TRBD2, has no DNA to confirm it. The CDR3 spans 16 residues. Germline values: CDR1 MGHRA, CDR2 YSYEKL. CDR3 residues: CASSQGTSGTNNEQFF.

The rearrangement links TRBV7-9 to TRBJ2-2. The CDR3 has 16 residues. Germline-derived CDR1 and CDR2 are SEHNR and FQNEAQ (reference sequence). This CDR3 reads CASSQIKSPNTGELFF.

The V call is TRBV5-1, the J call TRBJ1-5; TCRdb reports TRBD1, a call that lacks DNA to check it against. CDR1 and CDR2 (germline): SGHRS, YFSETQ. The CDR3 has 14 residues. This chain's CDR3 is CASSSTGGSQPQHF.

The chain recombines TRBV20-1 with TRBJ2-7; TCRdb calls TRBD2, which cannot be checked without DNA. The CDR3 is 13 amino acids. The germline V gene has CDR1 DFQATT and CDR2 SNEGSKA (reference sequence). The CDR3 reads CSARTSGTYEQYF.

The chain carries TRBV5-1 and TRBJ2-1; TCRdb reports TRBD2, a call that lacks DNA to check it against. This CDR3 is 16 amino acids long. The germline CDR1 and CDR2 sequences are SGHRS and YFSETQ. CDR3: CASSIRTSGSEREQFF. The whole variable domain, filled in from reference TRBV5-1 and TRBJ2-1, reads KAGVTQTPRYLIKTRGQQVTLSCSPISGHRSVSWYQQTPGQGLQFLFEYFSETQRNKGNFPGRFSGRQFSNSRSEMNVSTLELGDSALYLCASSIRTSGSEREQFFGPGTRLTVL.

The V and J genes are TRBV12-3 or TRBV12-4 and TRBJ2-7; the TRBD2 assignment by TCRdb is unverifiable without DNA. The CDR3 length is 15 residues. CDR3 in amino acids: CASSLAGPYSYEQYF.

The chain joins TRBV20-1 to TRBJ2-3; the D gene TCRdb calls, TRBD2, cannot be checked with no DNA. This CDR3 contains 14 residues. Germline V gene data show CDR1 as DFQATT and CDR2 as SNEGSKA (reference sequence). CDR3 sequence: CSDQLADGTDTQYF.

This chain connects TRBV5-5 to TRBJ1-1. Germline V CDR1 and CDR2: SGHKS, YYEKEE (reference sequence). The CDR3 has 15 residues. CDR3 in amino acids: CASSLVSGSNTEAFF.

The chain uses TRBV20-1 and TRBJ1-2. CDR1 is DFQATT and CDR2 is SNEGSKA in the germline V gene (reference sequence). The CDR3 covers 13 residues. CDR3 protein: CSARDPQSSGYTF.

V is TRBV27 and J is TRBJ2-7; there is no DNA to check the TCRdb D call of TRBD1. In germline, CDR1 is MNHEY, CDR2 SMNVEV (reference sequence). This CDR3 is 15 amino acids long. CDR3: CASSYGGAVTYEQYF.

The rearrangement uses TRBV30 and TRBJ1-3. The CDR3 is made up of 15 amino acids. Germline lookup yields CDR1 GTSNPN and CDR2 SVGIG (reference sequence). This CDR3 reads CAWSPTATSGNTIYF.

This chain uses TRBV5-6 with TRBJ2-1; the D gene TCRdb calls, TRBD2, cannot be checked with no DNA. Germline V gene data show CDR1 as SGHDT and CDR2 as YYEEEE. This CDR3 region has 14 residues. Here the CDR3 reads CASSYGTLRLEQFF.

The chain joins TRBV6-6 to TRBJ2-5; the TRBD1 assignment by TCRdb is unverifiable without DNA. The CDR3 has 15 residues. Germline CDR1 MNHNY, CDR2 SVGAGI (reference sequence). CDR3 region: CASSFTGIQGETQYF.

The gene calls are TRBV7-2 and TRBJ2-1; TCRdb names TRBD1, which stays unverified in the absence of DNA. The CDR3 totals 15 residues. Germline V CDR1 and CDR2: SGHTA, FQGNSA. The chain's CDR3 is CASSLGPKNHNEQFF.

The chain combines TRBV12-3 or TRBV12-4 with TRBJ2-4. The CDR3 runs to 16 residues. The CDR3: CASSLNRTPPKNIQYF.

The chain couples TRBV10-1 to TRBJ2-3; TCRdb picks TRBD2, but there is no DNA to check that call. The length of the CDR3 is 14 residues. The germline V gene has CDR1 WNHNN and CDR2 SYGVQD (reference sequence). This CDR3 reads CASSEDPGLGTQYF.

The chain joins TRBV12-3 or TRBV12-4 to TRBJ2-3; TCRdb picks TRBD1, but there is no DNA to check that call. This CDR3 has 15 residues. The CDR3 spells CASSLGDRGTDTQYF.